This T cell receptor beta chain is from a study of CD8+ T cells in alopecia areata. Germline loops: CDR1 SQVTM, CDR2 ANQGSEA. V shed 0 bases and J shed 8 bases, with 2 bases lying between them. This CDR3 spans 10 amino acids. In regard to this clone: Its antigen is as yet unknown. Other DNA variants within this sample encode the same CDR3.

Treatment defined: oral pan-JAK inhibitor, 5-10 mg twice daily. Cell sorting was applied to PBMCs, and CD4+ and CD8+ T cells were collected. Study-wide findings and caveats: Scalp clonality, along with expanded CD8+ clones among the top 100, was significantly decreased by tofacitinib. When scalp samples are sequenced, resident alphabeta T cells of normal skin are also captured. With tofacitinib ongoing, many expanded lesional clones persisted in both scalp and blood.

TCR sequencing used cDNA made by reverse transcription of extracted RNA. Sequencing was performed with immunoSEQ multiplex PCR; in TCRdb, only in-frame clones are kept and a portion is missing. The repertoire holds approximately 140,000 clones, approximately 90% seen once, with 13% in the top ten. The starting material was CD8+ T cells sorted from blood, obtained at week 4, from a patient treated with tofacitinib. The V gene is TRBV29-1, the J gene TRBJ2-1, with D unresolved. This clonotype originated in a human donor with alopecia areata. The CDR3 DNA is TGCAGCGTTGAAGAGGATGAGCAGTTCTTC. It yields the protein CSVEEDEQFF.